What follows are 17 T cell receptor beta chains derived from one specimen sequenced in a study of T cells after posttransplantation cyclophosphamide (dated by TCRdb to 2015 to 2016). Library generation was performed with the immunoSEQ multiplex PCR assay. TCRdb re-hosts the immuneACCESS table, in-frame sequences only. Its copies lack some clones; in the studies checked, an unresolved V gene accounts for under half of them, and the cause for the rest is not known. The sample profile shows 25,000 or so clones; roughly 88% of them were found once. The ten most abundant clones make up 6.3% of the sample. Sample: PBMCs. These receptors came from a woman between 55 and 75 years old with a blood cancer, CMV-positive, and with a related stem cell donor.

This clone occurred once. The rearrangement links TRBV6-1 to TRBJ2-3, with a weak D call TRBD2 (6 bases). Trimming removed 3 bases from V and 2 bases from J, with 15 bases in between. CDR1 and CDR2 (germline): MNHNS, SASEGT. The CDR3 contains 16 residues. The CDR3 DNA is TGTGCCAGCAGTGATGGGTTTCGGGGGATCACAGATACGCAGTATTTT. Amino acid sequence: CASSDGFRGITDTQYF.

The genes are TRBV11-1 and TRBJ2-3, with 11 bases matching TRBD2. From germline, CDR1 is SGHAT and CDR2 FQDESV (reference sequence). There are 18 residues in the CDR3. The V and J ends lost 5 bases and 0 bases, in that order; junction bases with no gene match: 10. The CDR3 DNA follows: TGTGCCAGCAGCCCCGGGACTAGCGGAATGGGGAGCACAGATACGCAGTATTTT. Its translation is CASSPGTSGMGSTDTQYF.

This clone appeared a few times. V gene TRBV5-1 combines with J gene TRBJ2-5, with D maybe TRBD1 (6 bases). Germline CDR1 reads SGHRS; CDR2 reads YFSETQ. V was trimmed by 4 bases and J by 2 bases, leaving 15 bases between them. The CDR3 is 15 residues long. CDR3 bases: TGCGCCAGCAGCAGGACGACAGGCACTCAAGAGACCCAGTACTTC. Translation gives CASSRTTGTQETQYF.

This clone showed up just once. The chain combines TRBV19 with TRBJ1-5; D not certain. Trimming left V 2 bases short and J 5 bases short, with 13 bases between. The germline CDR1 and CDR2 sequences are LNHDA and SQIVND (reference sequence). CDR3 length: 15 amino acids. CDR3 in amino acids: CASSITGRVDQPQHF. CDR3 bases: TGTGCCAGTAGTATAACGGGAAGGGTCGATCAGCCCCAGCATTTT.

This chain connects TRBV18 to TRBJ1-1; possible D gene TRBD1, 5 bases. The germline gives CDR1 KGHSH, CDR2 LQKENI. The CDR3 sequence is 15 residues long. V gave up 4 bases and J gave up 0 bases, with 12 bases separating them. For the CDR3, the DNA is TGTGCCAGCTCACGTCAGGGTAACCTGAACACTGAAGCTTTCTTT. Translated, it gives CASSRQGNLNTEAFF.

The V gene is TRBV25-1, the J gene TRBJ2-1, with 10 bases identical to TRBD1. The ends lost 7 bases at V and 4 bases at J; junction bases unmatched: 7. Germline V gene lookup returns CDR1 MGHDK and CDR2 SYGVNS. CDR3 length: 15 amino acids. CDR3 residues: CASKKGTGAYNEQFF. The CDR3 bases are TGTGCCAGCAAAAAAGGGACAGGGGCGTACAATGAGCAGTTCTTC.

This clone was observed a single time. The junction departs from germline at one end; a sequencing error may be responsible. Other DNA sequences from this sample encode an identical CDR3 as well. The chain employs TRBV5-1 and TRBJ2-5; 9 bases map to TRBD2. The CDR3 length is 16 residues. The germline gives CDR1 SGHRS, CDR2 YFSETQ. This CDR3 reads CASSFAGGTYQETQYF. The CDR3 coding sequence is TGCGCCAGCAGCTTTGCGGGAGGGACTTACCAGGAGACCCAGTACTTC.

The chain recombines TRBV7-8 with TRBJ1-6; D unclear. V lost 3 bases, J lost 7 bases, and 10 bases lay in between. Germline CDR1 reads SGHVS; CDR2 reads FQNEAQ. The CDR3 spans 14 residues. CDR3 sequence: CASSFETPNSPLHF. CDR3 nucleotides: TGTGCCAGCAGCTTTGAGACTCCGAATTCACCCCTCCACTTT.

The V and J genes are TRBV19 and TRBJ1-3, with 12 bases matching TRBD1. V lost 8 bases, J lost 2 bases, and 10 bases stayed unmatched. CDR1 LNHDA and CDR2 SQIVND come from the germline V gene (reference sequence). The CDR3 extends over 17 amino acids. DNA for the CDR3: TGTGCCAGTGCCCGGGACAGGGGGCCTGAAACTGGAAACACCATATATTTT. Translating it yields CASARDRGPETGNTIYF.

The gene calls are TRBV29-1 and TRBJ2-2, with D perhaps matching TRBD1 (5 bases). Trimming took 2 bases from V and 5 from J, leaving 12 bases between them. This CDR3 spans 14 amino acids. Germline CDR1 is SQVTM and CDR2 is ANQGSEA. The CDR3 DNA follows: TGCAGCGTTGAATGGCAGGGAAGGACCGGGGAGCTGTTTTTT. It is translated as CSVEWQGRTGELFF.

J is TRBJ2-3 and V is TRBV11-2, with 8 positions matching TRBD1. The J segment lost 2 bases and the V segment lost 6 bases, leaving 4 bases of the junction unmatched. The CDR3 contains 14 residues. The germline CDR1 and CDR2 sequences are SGHAT and FQNNGV. This chain's CDR3 is CASRRTGHTDTQYF. DNA of the CDR3: TGTGCCAGCAGAAGGACAGGGCACACAGATACGCAGTATTTT. Together with reference TRBV11-2 and TRBJ2-3, the CDR3 gives the full variable domain: EAGVAQSPRYKIIEKRQSVAFWCNPISGHATLYWYQQILGQGPKLLIQFQNNGVVDDSQLPKDRFSAERLKGVDSTLKIQPAKLEDSAVYLCASRRTGHTDTQYFGPGTRLTVL.

The J gene is TRBJ1-5, the V gene TRBV5-6; 9 nucleotides agree with TRBD1. The CDR3 consists of 14 residues. The junction had 3 bases not matched to a gene; V was cut back by 3 bases and J by 5 bases. From germline, CDR1 is SGHDT and CDR2 YYEEEE. In DNA, the CDR3 is TGTGCCAGCAGCTCGGACAGGGGACATCAGCCCCAGCATTTT. It encodes CASSSDRGHQPQHF. The full variable domain, in which reference TRBV5-6 and TRBJ1-5 provide the parts outside the CDR3, is DAGVTQSPTHLIKTRGQQVTLRCSPKSGHDTVSWYQQALGQGPQFIFQYYEEEERQRGNFPDRFSGHQFPNYSSELNVNALLLGDSALYLCASSSDRGHQPQHFGDGTRLSIL.

The chain has TRBV5-1 and TRBJ2-3, with a possible D match to TRBD2 (6 bases). From germline, CDR1 is SGHRS and CDR2 YFSETQ. The CDR3 spans 14 residues. Trimming cost V 4 bases and J 6 bases, with 15 bases left between them. The CDR3 nucleotides are TGCGCCAGCAGCCCCAGCGGGTCCGGTGATACGCAGTATTTT. Translation gives CASSPSGSGDTQYF.

This rearrangement joins TRBV6-1 to TRBJ2-3; 9 bases line up with TRBD2. The trim removed 2 bases at V and 5 bases at J, leaving 5 bases unmatched. This CDR3 spans 15 amino acids. Germline lookup yields CDR1 MNHNS and CDR2 SASEGT. In nucleotides, the CDR3 is TGTGCCAGCAGTGAATCAGCGGGAGGTAAAGATACGCAGTATTTT. Translating gives CASSESAGGKDTQYF.

CDR3 loop: CASTETGGNYGYTF. CDR3 sequence (DNA): TGTGCCAGCACCGAGACAGGGGGAAACTATGGCTACACCTTC. V is TRBV7-9 and J is TRBJ1-2; 9 nucleotides match TRBD1. CDR1 and CDR2 from the germline V gene are SEHNR and FQNEAQ (reference sequence). The CDR3 extends over 14 amino acids. The V and J ends lost 7 bases and 2 bases, in that order; junction bases with no gene match: 5.

The chain couples TRBV9 to TRBJ2-2; perhaps TRBD2 as D (6 bases). This CDR3 comprises 17 residues. V lost 2 bases and J lost 2, with 16 bases in between. CDR1 is SGDLS and CDR2 is YYNGEE in the germline V gene. The CDR3 nucleotides are TGTGCCAGCAGCGTCTTCTCGGGAGTGTCAAACACCGGGGAGCTGTTTTTT. As protein: CASSVFSGVSNTGELFF.

In this sample, this clone turned up once. CDR3 sequence reads: CASSIDRLRSDTQYF. The CDR3, as DNA: TGTGCCAGTAGTATAGACAGACTGAGGTCAGATACGCAGTATTTT. V is TRBV19 and J is TRBJ2-3; no reliable D call. There are 15 residues in the CDR3. Germline-derived CDR1 and CDR2 are LNHDA and SQIVND (reference sequence). V was shortened by 0 bases and J by 4 bases, with 11 bases between the two germline ends.